A selection of T cell receptor beta chains follows, all from one sample in a study of blood T cell repertoires in COVID-19. Only in-frame clones appear in the TCRdb table, and some are missing; sequencing was by immunoSEQ multiplex PCR. Altogether roughly 300,000 clones are present, roughly 86% being singletons, with the ten largest covering approximately 8.1%. Input material: peripheral blood. The receptors come from a woman between 45 and 60 years old who had recovered from COVID-19. CDR3s include the opening cysteine and the closing phenylalanine or tryptophan. A D gene is named only where the DNA matches it firmly. Expanded clones get a size class; other rows say once, few or many, or leave the size out.

17,TRBJ1-1,-,TRBV14,-,CASSQVTGPLMNTEAFF,TGTGCCAGCAGCCAAGTCACGGGTCCCCTTATGAACACTGAAGCTTTCTTT
14,TRBJ1-2,-,TRBV19,-,CASSPLTGGYGYTF,TGTGCCAGTAGCCCCTTGACAGGCGGATATGGCTACACCTTC
14,TRBJ2-1,-,TRBV19,-,CASSIRSGRDEQFF,TGTGCCAGTAGTATACGGAGCGGACGCGATGAGCAGTTCTTC
14,TRBJ2-7,-,TRBV28,-,CATVKAGASYEQYF,TGTGCCACCGTAAAGGCAGGGGCCTCCTACGAGCAGTACTTC
18,TRBJ1-5,-,TRBV6-1,-,CASSEFGGRRGIGQPQHF,TGTGCCAGCAGTGAATTTGGGGGGAGGCGAGGGATTGGTCAGCCCCAGCATTTT
14,TRBJ1-2,-,TRBV6-1,-,CASSEAAGRLGYTF,TGTGCCAGCAGTGAAGCGGCAGGGCGTCTCGGCTACACCTTC
14,TRBJ2-1,few,TRBV5-1,-,CASSFGGLNNEQFF,TGCGCCAGCAGCTTTGGGGGGTTGAATAATGAGCAGTTCTTC
13,TRBJ1-5,-,TRBV20-1,-,CSASSRGNQPQHF,TGCAGTGCTAGTTCCCGGGGCAATCAGCCCCAGCATTTT
15,TRBJ2-2,-,TRBV7-2,-,CASSADGQPTGELFF,TGTGCCAGCAGCGCGGATGGACAGCCCACCGGGGAGCTGTTTTTT
15,TRBJ2-3,-,TRBV27,-,CASSLARESTDTQYF,TGTGCCAGCAGTTTAGCCAGGGAAAGCACAGATACGCAGTATTTT
13,TRBJ2-1,-,TRBV6-4,TRBD1,CASSQNRGQEQFF,TGTGCCAGCAGCCAGAACAGGGGGCAGGAGCAGTTCTTC
14,TRBJ2-2,few,TRBV7-2,TRBD1,CASSRDSNTGELFF,TGTGCCAGCAGCCGGGACAGTAACACCGGGGAGCTGTTTTTT
14,TRBJ1-1,once,TRBV25-1,-,CASSEFRGDTEAFF,TGTGCCAGCAGTGAATTTAGGGGCGACACTGAAGCTTTCTTT
15,TRBJ2-1,-,TRBV5-4,TRBD2,CASSLWASGSNEQFF,TGTGCCAGCAGCTTGTGGGCTAGCGGGAGCAATGAGCAGTTCTTC
14,TRBJ2-5,few,TRBV15,TRBD2,CATRLAGGGETQYF,TGTGCCACCAGACTAGCGGGAGGAGGAGAGACCCAGTACTTC
17,TRBJ2-1,-,TRBV5-1,TRBD2,CASSLSSGGSQPNEQFF,TGCGCCAGCAGCTTATCGAGCGGGGGGTCCCAGCCCAATGAGCAGTTCTTC
15,TRBJ1-2,-,TRBV18,TRBD1,CASSLGQGGGYGYTF,TGTGCCAGCTCACTAGGACAGGGCGGCGGCTATGGCTACACCTTC
13,TRBJ2-2,-,TRBV10-3,-,CAISSTAAGELFF,TGTGCCATCAGTTCCACGGCGGCCGGGGAGCTGTTTTTT
16,TRBJ2-6,-,TRBV7-5,-,CARSFGGLPGANVLTF,TGTGCCAGAAGCTTCGGCGGGTTGCCTGGGGCCAACGTCCTGACTTTC
17,TRBJ1-6,-,TRBV19,-,CASSIPPGLNYNSPLHF,TGTGCCAGTAGTATACCACCGGGACTGAATTATAATTCACCCCTCCACTTT
15,TRBJ1-1,-,TRBV7-9,TRBD1,CASSLASGGGTEAFF,TGTGCCAGCAGCTTAGCGTCAGGGGGAGGCACTGAAGCTTTCTTT
16,TRBJ2-7,-,TRBV7-2,TRBD2,CASSYGGLAGSYEQYF,TGTGCCAGCAGCTACGGGGGACTAGCGGGCTCCTACGAGCAGTACTTC
14,TRBJ2-7,-,TRBV28,TRBD1,CASSRQGRSYEQYF,TGTGCCAGCAGTCGACAGGGGCGCTCCTACGAGCAGTACTTC
14,TRBJ2-1,once,TRBV28,TRBD2,CASSQGGSSYEQFF,TGTGCCAGCAGCCAGGGAGGGAGTTCTTATGAGCAGTTCTTC
15,TRBJ2-1,-,TRBV28,TRBD2,CASRYSGGAGNEQFF,TGTGCCAGCAGATATAGCGGGGGGGCTGGCAATGAGCAGTTCTTC
14,TRBJ2-1,-,TRBV5-1,TRBD2,CASSGLAGAVEQFF,TGCGCCAGCAGTGGTCTAGCGGGAGCGGTTGAGCAGTTCTTC
13,TRBJ1-1,-,TRBV6-6,-,CASSPQRNTEAFF,TGTGCCAGCAGTCCACAGAGGAACACTGAAGCTTTCTTT
13,TRBJ2-7,-,TRBV28,-,CASSDTGTGEQYF,TGTGCCAGCAGTGATACAGGGACGGGCGAGCAGTACTTC
15,TRBJ1-4,-,TRBV4-3,-,CASSQDRGGGEKLFF,TGCGCCAGCAGCCAAGACCGGGGTGGGGGGGAAAAACTGTTTTTT
14,TRBJ2-7,-,TRBV6-5,-,CASSTTDRPYEQYF,TGTGCCAGCAGTACGACCGACAGACCCTACGAGCAGTACTTC
15,TRBJ2-5,-,TRBV5-8,-,CASSPRQTSVKTQYF,TGTGCCAGCAGCCCGCGACAAACTTCTGTAAAGACCCAGTACTTC
13,TRBJ2-5,-,TRBV7-9,-,CASSPNARETQYF,TGTGCCAGCAGCCCTAACGCTCGGGAGACCCAGTACTTC
16,TRBJ1-5,-,TRBV4-1,-,CASSPHRVRGNQPQHF,TGCGCCAGCAGCCCCCACAGGGTGCGAGGCAATCAGCCCCAGCATTTT
14,TRBJ2-7,-,TRBV5-1,-,CASSNAGAAYEQYF,TGCGCCAGCAGCAACGCGGGCGCTGCCTACGAGCAGTACTTC
15,TRBJ2-3,-,TRBV7-6,TRBD2,CASSPVSGGGDTQYF,TGTGCCAGCAGCCCTGTCTCCGGGGGGGGAGATACGCAGTATTTT
18,TRBJ2-1,-,TRBV7-9,TRBD2,CASSLEGRTSGSYNEQFF,TGTGCCAGCAGCTTAGAGGGGAGGACTAGCGGCTCCTACAATGAGCAGTTCTTC
13,TRBJ2-7,few,TRBV5-1,TRBD1,CASSLEGQGEQYF,TGCGCCAGCAGCTTGGAGGGACAGGGGGAGCAGTACTTC